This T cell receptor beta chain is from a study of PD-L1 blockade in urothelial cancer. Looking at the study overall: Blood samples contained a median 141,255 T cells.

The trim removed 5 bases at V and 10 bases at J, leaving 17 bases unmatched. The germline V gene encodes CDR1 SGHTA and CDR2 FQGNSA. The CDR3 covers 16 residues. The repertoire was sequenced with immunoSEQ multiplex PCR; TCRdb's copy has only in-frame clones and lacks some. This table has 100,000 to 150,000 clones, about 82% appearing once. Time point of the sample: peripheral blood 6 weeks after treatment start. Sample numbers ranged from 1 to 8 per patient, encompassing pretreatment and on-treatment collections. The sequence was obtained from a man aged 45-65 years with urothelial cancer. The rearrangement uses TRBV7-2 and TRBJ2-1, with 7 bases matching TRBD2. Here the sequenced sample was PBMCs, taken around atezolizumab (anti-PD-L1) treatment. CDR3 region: CASSRTPKAGTKEQFF. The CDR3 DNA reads TGTGCCAGCAGCCGCACACCAAAAGCCGGGACTAAAGAGCAGTTCTTC.